This section outlines one TCR beta chain sequence together with its context. The data were obtained in a study of blood T cell repertoires in COVID-19. Study-wide background: COVID-19 samples, acute and convalescent, were from the United States, Italy and Spain. Nucleic acid was either cDNA or gDNA, and it came from T cells, B-cell-depleted T cells, or PBMCs.

Per the original data handling: Amplified reference gene primers provided the basis for estimating nucleated cell counts. The method was immunoSEQ multiplex PCR; TCRdb's version includes in-frame clones alone and lacks a portion of them. V and J calls and clone size follow that table, whereas D and trimming were derived from the DNA. This sample has some 270,000 clones, with 75% to 90% found just once. This CDR3 spans 14 amino acids. CDR1 and CDR2 from the germline V gene are SGDLS and YYNGEE. The ends lost 4 bases at V and 4 bases at J; junction bases unmatched: 7. Sequencing was performed on peripheral blood. The rearrangement uses TRBV9 and TRBJ1-2; 7 bases line up with TRBD1. The origin of this receptor is a young man with acute or convalescent COVID-19. CDR3 region: CASSTQTGSYGYTF. The CDR3 DNA reads TGTGCCAGCAGCACTCAGACAGGGTCCTATGGCTACACCTTC.